The 4 T cell receptor beta chains below all came from one sample that was sequenced in a study of graft-versus-host responses after intestinal transplantation. Antigen specificity for these receptors is unknown. Generated by immunoSEQ multiplex PCR, the TCRdb table keeps only in-frame clones and is missing some. Of tens of thousands of clones listed, 89% were seen once; the top ten hold 2% to 3%. The sequences come from unstimulated CD8+ T cells sorted from spleen or lymph node cells, collected before intestinal transplant. The receptors shown here come from a human donor who received an intestinal transplant.

V is TRBV7-9 and J is TRBJ1-2; no clear D gene. This CDR3 comprises 15 residues. Trimming pared 3 bases from V and 6 bases from J, leaving 17 bases between. CDR1 and CDR2 from the germline V gene are SEHNR and FQNEAQ (reference sequence). The CDR3 region has the DNA TGTGCCAGCAGCTTTCACACCGGGTGGAGGAATGGCTACACCTTC. Amino acid sequence: CASSFHTGWRNGYTF.

The rearrangement joins TRBV5-6 to TRBJ1-4, with D perhaps TRBD1 (5 bases). V shed 5 bases and J shed 3 bases, with 23 bases lying between them. Germline values: CDR1 SGHDT, CDR2 YYEEEE. This CDR3 spans 18 amino acids. As DNA, the CDR3 is TGTGCCAGCAGACCTAAGGGGAAAGGGCTCGCCGCTAATGAAAAACTGTTTTTT. It is translated as CASRPKGKGLAANEKLFF.

This chain joins TRBV9 and TRBJ1-2, with a tentative D call TRBD1 (6 bases). The germline V and J ends were trimmed by 4 bases and 3 bases, with 16 bases remaining between them. Germline V gene lookup returns CDR1 SGDLS and CDR2 YYNGEE. The CDR3 spans 15 residues. The CDR3: CASSPYGGGDYGYTF. CDR3 sequence (DNA): TGTGCCAGCAGCCCCTACGGAGGGGGGGACTATGGCTACACCTTC.

The chain joins TRBV19 to TRBJ1-1, with D maybe TRBD1 (5 bases). Trimming pared 3 bases from V and 1 base from J, leaving 9 bases between. Germline V lookup: CDR1 LNHDA, CDR2 SQIVND (reference sequence). CDR3 length equals 14 residues. The CDR3 bases are TGTGCCAGTAGTATTCGGGGGAAGAACACTGAAGCTTTCTTT. Protein sequence: CASSIRGKNTEAFF. The whole variable domain, filled in from reference TRBV19 and TRBJ1-1, reads DGGITQSPKYLFRKEGQNVTLSCEQNLNHDAMYWYRQDPGQGLRLIYYSQIVNDFQKGDIAEGYSVSREKKESFPLTVTSAQKNPTAFYLCASSIRGKNTEAFFGQGTRLTVV.